Below, one TCR beta chain is given with its context. The data were obtained in a study of blood T cell repertoires in COVID-19. Study in general: COVID-19 samples, acute and convalescent, were from the United States, Italy and Spain. The cDNA or gDNA used as material had been derived from T cells, B-cell-depleted T cells, or PBMCs.

Per the original methods: Cell counts per sample came from amplifying reference gene primers. The table came from immunoSEQ multiplex PCR; TCRdb's copy has only in-frame clones and leaves some out. V and J calls and clone size come straight from that table; D and trimming were deduced from the DNA. This sample has about 240,000 clones, with about three quarters found just once. Trimming stripped 6 bases from V and 3 bases from J, with 13 bases between. CDR3 length: 14 amino acids. The germline V gene has CDR1 SGDLS and CDR2 YYNGEE. Sample: peripheral blood. V gene TRBV9 combines with J gene TRBJ1-3; D call uncertain. The receptor was isolated from an elderly woman with acute or convalescent COVID-19. CDR3 sequence reads: CASTRREGGNTIYF. The CDR3 region has the DNA TGTGCCAGCACCCGGAGGGAGGGTGGAAACACCATATATTTT.